The 8 T cell receptor beta chains below all came from one sample that was sequenced in a study of blood T cell repertoires in COVID-19. Sequenced by immunoSEQ multiplex PCR; TCRdb stores in-frame clones only, minus some. The sample includes about 170,000 clones, 85% to 90% seen only once; the top ten take 3.7%. Sequenced: peripheral blood. Source of these receptors: a man between 18 and 29 years old with active or convalescent COVID-19.

The table lists this clone with a count of one. CDR3 region: CARGQRYTEAFF. CDR3 coding DNA: TGTGCCAGGGGACAGAGGTACACTGAAGCTTTCTTT. The genes are TRBV2 and TRBJ1-1; 7 bases align to TRBD1. CDR1 is SNHLY, CDR2 FYNNEI, per germline. This CDR3 has 12 amino acids. Trimming cost V 9 bases and J 3 bases; bases outside gene matches: 4. The whole variable domain, remainder taken from reference TRBV2 and TRBJ1-1, is EPEVTQTPSHQVTQMGQEVILRCVPISNHLYFYWYRQILGQKVEFLVSFYNNEISEKSEIFDDQFSVERPDGSNFTLKIRSTKLEDSAMYFCARGQRYTEAFFGQGTRLTVV.

V gene TRBV6-6 combines with J gene TRBJ2-4, with no clear D. Trimming took off 2 bases at V and 0 bases at J, with 11 bases between the two ends. The germline CDR1 and CDR2 sequences are MNHNY and SVGAGI (reference sequence). This CDR3 is 16 amino acids long. The CDR3 sequence: CASSYPSRIAKNIQYF. CDR3 DNA: TGTGCCAGCAGTTACCCTTCGCGGATAGCCAAAAACATTCAGTACTTC.

The chain employs TRBV11-3 and TRBJ2-7; 11 nucleotides agree with TRBD2. Germline V gene sequence: CDR1 SGHNT, CDR2 YENEEA. V shed 5 bases, J shed 3 bases, and the junction held 9 bases outside the gene matches. This CDR3 is 16 amino acids long. CDR3 coding DNA: TGTGCCAGCAGCCCTACAATACTAGCGGGAGTCTACGAGCAGTACTTC. Its protein is CASSPTILAGVYEQYF.

CDR3: CASSQGVWGGNQPQHF. The CDR3 coding sequence is TGTGCCAGCAGCCAAGGAGTTTGGGGGGGGAATCAGCCCCAGCATTTT. The chain is built from TRBV3-1 (or the pseudogene TRBV3-2) and TRBJ1-5; tentative D call: TRBD1 (5 bases). Germline values: CDR1 LGHDT, CDR2 YNNKEL (reference sequence). The CDR3 spans 16 residues. With 1 base removed from V and 4 bases from J, the gap between germline ends came to 14 bases.

This chain uses TRBV7-2 with TRBJ1-5; 7 bases are shared with TRBD1. The CDR3 consists of 17 residues. From germline, CDR1 is SGHTA and CDR2 FQGNSA. The V and J ends lost 5 bases and 4 bases, in that order; junction bases with no gene match: 14. For the CDR3, the DNA is TGTGCCAGCAGCCTACGGTGGTCGGACAGGCATAATCAGCCCCAGCATTTT. Its translation is CASSLRWSDRHNQPQHF.

The rearrangement joins TRBV6-6 to TRBJ1-4; D uncertain. The CDR3 totals 15 residues. Germline V CDR1 and CDR2: MNHNY, SVGAGI (reference sequence). Trimming stripped 1 base from V and 0 bases from J, with 6 bases between. The CDR3 DNA reads TGTGCCAGCAGTTACTTAGCCGCAACTAATGAAAAACTGTTTTTT. Amino acids: CASSYLAATNEKLFF.

The chain's CDR3 is CASSIQRDWMRNEQFF. The CDR3 DNA sequence: TGTGCCAGTAGTATTCAACGGGACTGGATGCGCAATGAGCAGTTCTTC. This chain connects TRBV19 to TRBJ2-1; maybe TRBD2 (6 bases). The CDR3 length is 16 residues. Germline V gene sequence: CDR1 LNHDA, CDR2 SQIVND (reference sequence). V shed 3 bases and J shed 6 bases, with 18 bases lying between them.

The chain employs TRBV7-9 and TRBJ2-1; 7 nucleotides agree with TRBD2. CDR1 is SEHNR and CDR2 is FQNEAQ in the germline V gene (reference sequence). This CDR3 spans 12 amino acids. J gave up 8 bases and V 10 bases, and 8 bases lay outside the gene matches. In nucleotides, the CDR3 is TGTGCCACCACCCTTAGCGGGCATGAGCAGTTCTTC. Its translation is CATTLSGHEQFF.